This TCR beta chain was profiled in a study of blood T cell repertoires in COVID-19. About the research overall: From the United States, Italy and Spain came samples of acute and convalescent COVID-19. In each case, the material was cDNA or gDNA derived from T cells, B-cell-depleted T cells, or PBMCs.

CDR1 and CDR2 (germline): LGHNT, FRNRAP. Trimming shortened V by 5 bases and J by 4 bases, and 14 bases separated the two germline ends. CDR3 length: 14 residues. TCRdb's copy holds only in-frame clones and misses some; the assay was immunoSEQ multiplex PCR. The top ten clones hold approximately 2.3% of a sample with 100,000 to 150,000 clones, roughly 90% of them seen once. This TCR came from a man aged 65 to 79 with active COVID-19. This rearrangement joins TRBV12-5 to TRBJ1-2; TRBD1 might be the D (5 bases). The sequenced material came from peripheral blood. The CDR3 sequence: CASGPSGRGYGYTF. Written as DNA, the CDR3 is TGTGCTAGTGGTCCGTCGGGGAGGGGCTATGGCTACACCTTC.